This T cell receptor (beta chain) came from a study of shared clonotypes between healthy human individuals. The wider study: Each donor had three CD4 naive, three CD4 memory, two CD8 naive and one CD8 memory plate. Study-wide results and limits: Estimated richness values were generally larger in naive subsets than in memory subsets. Rarefaction demonstrated incomplete sorted-subset sequencing despite large depth. Clonotypes not shared had lower generation probabilities than those common to all four donors.

CD45RO-negative CD8 cells positively selected for CCR7 made up the naive population, which excluded terminally differentiated effector memory CD45RA+ cells. As regards this clone: Antigen specificity is unknown.

Per the germline V gene, CDR1 is LGHNA and CDR2 is YSLEER. V dropped 0 bases and J dropped 3 bases, with 12 bases sitting between them. The CDR3 consists of 16 residues. The method was immunoSEQ multiplex PCR; TCRdb's version includes in-frame clones alone and lacks a portion of them. Of fewer than 800,000 clones listed, 92% were seen once; the top ten hold approximately 25%. The rearrangement uses TRBV4-3 and TRBJ1-3, with a tentative D call TRBD1 (6 bases). The TCR was taken from a young man in good health. The sample consisted of naive CD8+ T cells sorted from blood. CDR3 protein: CASSQDRDTYGNTIYF. The DNA of the CDR3 is TGCGCCAGCAGCCAAGATAGGGACACCTATGGAAACACCATATATTTT.